The 11 T cell receptor beta chains listed next were all sequenced from one sample in a study of blood T cell repertoires in COVID-19. The repertoire was sequenced with immunoSEQ multiplex PCR; TCRdb's copy has only in-frame clones and lacks some. The table includes roughly 320,000 clones, over 75% detected once. Sequencing used PBMCs or T cells enriched from blood (not recorded which). The receptors derive from a man younger than 45 who had recovered from COVID-19.

The genes are TRBV7-9 and TRBJ2-5; weak D call: TRBD2 (5 bases). CDR1 is SEHNR and CDR2 is FQNEAQ in the germline V gene (reference sequence). The V end lost 6 bases, the J end lost 14 bases, and 19 bases lay between the germline ends. The CDR3 consists of 12 residues. The CDR3 reads CASSAFRERGYF. The DNA of the CDR3 is TGTGCCAGCAGTGCGTTCCGGGAACGGGGATACTTC.

This chain links TRBV28 with TRBJ1-1; D might be TRBD1 (6 bases). Deletions cut 5 bases from V and 1 base from J, with 14 bases between. The length of the CDR3 is 15 residues. Per germline, CDR1 MDHEN and CDR2 SYDVKM. For the CDR3, the DNA is TGTGCCAGCAGTACCAGGGGACATTGGAACACTGAAGCTTTCTTT. This sequence encodes CASSTRGHWNTEAFF. The whole variable domain, remainder taken from reference TRBV28 and TRBJ1-1, is DVKVTQSSRYLVKRTGEKVFLECVQDMDHENMFWYRQDPGLGLRLIYFSYDVKMKEKGDIPEGYSVSREKKERFSLILESASTNQTSMYLCASSTRGHWNTEAFFGQGTRLTVV.

In the case of this clone: This CDR3 is also generated by other DNA sequences in the sample. J is TRBJ1-2 and V is TRBV30, with TRBD1 identical over 7 bases. CDR3 length: 12 residues. Trimming cost V 4 bases and J 4 bases; bases outside gene matches: 3. Germline CDR1 and CDR2: GTSNPN and SVGIG (reference sequence). The CDR3 nucleotides are TGTGCCTGGACAGGGGGAGCCTATGGCTACACCTTC. It encodes CAWTGGAYGYTF.

The chain uses TRBV30 and TRBJ2-7; TRBD1 matches 8 bases. The CDR3 length is 16 residues. In germline, CDR1 is GTSNPN, CDR2 SVGIG (reference sequence). J lost 2 bases, V lost 0 bases, and 9 bases had no gene match. As DNA, the CDR3 is TGTGCCTGGAGTGTACAAATATTGGACAGGGCCTACGAGCAGTACTTC. It encodes CAWSVQILDRAYEQYF.

V usage is TRBV19 and J usage is TRBJ2-1, with TRBD1 identical over 8 bases. The CDR3 has 16 amino acids. J was trimmed by 7 bases and V by 3 bases; bases with no gene match: 11. CDR1 LNHDA and CDR2 SQIVND come from the germline V gene (reference sequence). In DNA form, the CDR3 reads TGTGCCAGTAGTATCCCTGGACAGGGAATGTGGAATGAGCAGTTCTTC. Its protein is CASSIPGQGMWNEQFF.

This clone has just a few counts. The rearrangement links TRBV5-1 to TRBJ2-5; perhaps TRBD1 as D (5 bases). Trimming stripped 5 bases from V and 5 bases from J, with 19 bases between. Germline V gene data show CDR1 as SGHRS and CDR2 as YFSETQ. This CDR3 is built from 15 residues. In nucleotides, the CDR3 is TGCGCCAGCAGTCGTCAGGGTAATTCTGAGGAGACCCAGTACTTC. It yields the protein CASSRQGNSEETQYF.

This clone occurred a few times. The CDR3 DNA reads as TGTGCCAGCAGCGCCGGGACTAGCTCCTACAATGAGCAGTTCTTC. Its protein product is CASSAGTSSYNEQFF. J is TRBJ2-1 and V is TRBV5-4, with 8 bases lining up with TRBD2. The CDR3 length is 15 residues. The V gene's germline CDR1 is SGHNT and CDR2 YYREEE (reference sequence). V shed 4 bases, J shed 0 bases, and the junction held 3 bases outside the gene matches.

The chain joins TRBV11-2 to TRBJ1-2; unclear D gene. The CDR3 consists of 14 residues. Trimming stripped 5 bases from V and 1 base from J, with 11 bases between. CDR1 and CDR2 from the germline V gene are SGHAT and FQNNGV. CDR3 bases: TGTGCCAGCAGCAGAGACGGGGATAACTATGGCTACACCTTC. This codes for CASSRDGDNYGYTF.

V gene TRBV30 combines with J gene TRBJ1-6; 10 bases map to TRBD1. V dropped 5 bases and J dropped 7; count of bases not matched to a gene: 11. This CDR3 spans 16 amino acids. The germline V gene encodes CDR1 GTSNPN and CDR2 SVGIG (reference sequence). CDR3 sequence: CAWVRTGGSRNSPLHF. For the CDR3, the DNA is TGTGCCTGGGTCAGGACAGGGGGATCTAGAAATTCACCCCTCCACTTT.

The rearrangement links TRBV19 to TRBJ1-2; D gene ambiguous. The ends were cut back, 4 bases at V and 4 bases at J, with 7 bases in the middle. Germline values: CDR1 LNHDA, CDR2 SQIVND (reference sequence). The CDR3 runs 12 residues. The CDR3 reads CASSRDGYGYTF. The DNA of the CDR3 is TGTGCCAGTAGTAGAGACGGCTATGGCTACACCTTC.

The chain couples TRBV11-2 to TRBJ1-1; 8 nucleotides agree with TRBD1. From germline, CDR1 is SGHAT and CDR2 FQNNGV. The CDR3 runs 19 residues. Germline trimming cut 2 bases from V and 5 bases from J; bases unmatched to any gene: 19. CDR3 sequence reads: CASSLPRTGTAGVRTEAFF. DNA of the CDR3: TGTGCCAGCAGCTTACCCCGGACAGGGACCGCGGGCGTAAGGACTGAAGCTTTCTTT.